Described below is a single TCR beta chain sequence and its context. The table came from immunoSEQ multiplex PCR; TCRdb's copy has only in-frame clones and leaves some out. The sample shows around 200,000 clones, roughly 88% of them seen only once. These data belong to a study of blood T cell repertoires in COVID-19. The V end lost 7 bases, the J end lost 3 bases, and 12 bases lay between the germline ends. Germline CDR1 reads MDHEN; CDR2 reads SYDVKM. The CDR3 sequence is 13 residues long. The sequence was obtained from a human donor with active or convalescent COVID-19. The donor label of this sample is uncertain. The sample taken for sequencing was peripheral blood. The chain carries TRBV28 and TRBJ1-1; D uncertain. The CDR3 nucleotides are TGTGCCAGCACCTCCAGTGGTGACACTGAAGCTTTCTTT. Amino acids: CASTSSGDTEAFF. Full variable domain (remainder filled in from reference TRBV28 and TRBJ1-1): DVKVTQSSRYLVKRTGEKVFLECVQDMDHENMFWYRQDPGLGLRLIYFSYDVKMKEKGDIPEGYSVSREKKERFSLILESASTNQTSMYLCASTSSGDTEAFFGQGTRLTVV.